This T cell receptor beta chain was sequenced in a study of CD8 T cells in Susac syndrome. RNA amounts of roughly 0.5 to 1 ug underwent reverse transcription with random hexamers. MiXCR was run by TCRdb on the immunoSEQ multiplex PCR reads, yielding one entry per CDR3 protein. The sample carries more than 95,000 distinct CDR3 sequences, 80% to 95% recorded once. Trimming cost V 2 bases and J 2 bases, with 16 bases left between them. In germline, CDR1 is ENHRY, CDR2 SYGVKD. The CDR3 sequence is 16 residues long. Sequencing used CD8+ T cells from PBMCs. The chain has TRBV10-3 and TRBJ2-7; no clear D gene. This clonotype was sampled from a human donor with multiple sclerosis. The CDR3 reads CAISEVALQGPYEQYF. CDR3 DNA sequence: TGTGCCATCAGTGAGGTCGCGCTCCAAGGGCCCTACGAGCAGTACTTC.